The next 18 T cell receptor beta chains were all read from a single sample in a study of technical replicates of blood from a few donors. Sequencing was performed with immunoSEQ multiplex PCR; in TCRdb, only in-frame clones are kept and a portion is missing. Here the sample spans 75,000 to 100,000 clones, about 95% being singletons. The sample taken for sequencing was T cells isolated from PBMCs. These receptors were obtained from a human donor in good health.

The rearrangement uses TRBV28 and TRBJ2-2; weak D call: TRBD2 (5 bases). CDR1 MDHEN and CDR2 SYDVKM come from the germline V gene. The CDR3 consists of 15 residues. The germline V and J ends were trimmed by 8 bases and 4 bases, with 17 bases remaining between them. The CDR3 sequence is CASDGLDSPTGELFF. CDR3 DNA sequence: TGTGCCAGCGATGGACTGGACTCGCCCACCGGGGAGCTGTTTTTT.

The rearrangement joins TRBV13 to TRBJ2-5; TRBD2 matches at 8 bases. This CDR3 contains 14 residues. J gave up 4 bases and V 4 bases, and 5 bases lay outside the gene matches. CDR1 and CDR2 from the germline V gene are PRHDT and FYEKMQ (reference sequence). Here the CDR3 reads CASSYRTSPETQYF. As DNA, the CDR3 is TGTGCCAGCAGCTACCGGACTAGCCCAGAGACCCAGTACTTC.

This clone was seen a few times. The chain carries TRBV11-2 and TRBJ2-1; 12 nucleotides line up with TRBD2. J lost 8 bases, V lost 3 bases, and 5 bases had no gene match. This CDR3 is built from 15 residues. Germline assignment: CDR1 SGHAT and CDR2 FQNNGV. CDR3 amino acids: CASSLLAGGPHEQFF. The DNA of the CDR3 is TGTGCCAGCAGCTTGCTAGCGGGAGGGCCCCATGAGCAGTTCTTC.

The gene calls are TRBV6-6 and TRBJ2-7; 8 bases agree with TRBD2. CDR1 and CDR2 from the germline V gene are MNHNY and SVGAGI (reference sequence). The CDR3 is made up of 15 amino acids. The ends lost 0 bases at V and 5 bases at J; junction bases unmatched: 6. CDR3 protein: CASSYSWTSHHEQYF. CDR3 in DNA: TGTGCCAGCAGTTACTCTTGGACTAGCCACCACGAGCAGTACTTC.

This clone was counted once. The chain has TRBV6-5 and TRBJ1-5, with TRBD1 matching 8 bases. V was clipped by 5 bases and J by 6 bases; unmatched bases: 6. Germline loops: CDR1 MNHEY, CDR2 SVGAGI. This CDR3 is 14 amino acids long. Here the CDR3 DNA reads TGTGCCAGCAGTCCTCAGGGGGCGTCTCAGCCCCAGCATTTT. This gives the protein CASSPQGASQPQHF.

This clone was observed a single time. The CDR3 sequence is CASSEAKPEAFF. The CDR3 DNA reads TGTGCCAGCAGTGAAGCTAAGCCTGAAGCTTTCTTT. This sequence joins TRBV6-1 and TRBJ1-1; D is unclear. V lost 0 bases and J lost 6, with 5 bases in between. Germline CDR1 MNHNS, CDR2 SASEGT. This CDR3 comprises 12 residues.

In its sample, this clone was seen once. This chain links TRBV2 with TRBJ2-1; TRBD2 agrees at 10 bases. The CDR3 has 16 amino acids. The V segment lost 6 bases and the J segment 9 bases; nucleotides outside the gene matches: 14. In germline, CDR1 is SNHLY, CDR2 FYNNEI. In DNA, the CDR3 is TGTGCCAGCAGCGGGGCTTTGGCTAGCGGGAGTTTTGAGCAGTTCTTC. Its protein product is CASSGALASGSFEQFF. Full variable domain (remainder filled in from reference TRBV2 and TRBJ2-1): EPEVTQTPSHQVTQMGQEVILRCVPISNHLYFYWYRQILGQKVEFLVSFYNNEISEKSEIFDDQFSVERPDGSNFTLKIRSTKLEDSAMYFCASSGALASGSFEQFFGPGTRLTVL.

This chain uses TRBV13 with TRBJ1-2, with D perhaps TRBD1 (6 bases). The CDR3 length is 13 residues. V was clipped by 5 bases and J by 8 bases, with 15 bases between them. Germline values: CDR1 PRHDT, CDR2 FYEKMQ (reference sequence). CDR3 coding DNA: TGTGCCAGCAGCCCGGAGGACAGTAGCGGCTACACCTTC. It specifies CASSPEDSSGYTF. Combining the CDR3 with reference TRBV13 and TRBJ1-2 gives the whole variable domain AAGVIQSPRHLIKEKRETATLKCYPIPRHDTVYWYQQGPGQDPQFLISFYEKMQSDKGSIPDRFSAQQFSDYHSELNMSSLELGDSALYFCASSPEDSSGYTFGSGTRLTVV.

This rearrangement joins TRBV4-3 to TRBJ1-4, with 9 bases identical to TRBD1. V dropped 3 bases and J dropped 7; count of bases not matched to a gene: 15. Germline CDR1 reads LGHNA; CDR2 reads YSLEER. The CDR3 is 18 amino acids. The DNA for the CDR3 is TGCGCCAGCAGCCACGGGACAGGGACCTTGGAGGGTATTGAAAAACTGTTTTTT. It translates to CASSHGTGTLEGIEKLFF.

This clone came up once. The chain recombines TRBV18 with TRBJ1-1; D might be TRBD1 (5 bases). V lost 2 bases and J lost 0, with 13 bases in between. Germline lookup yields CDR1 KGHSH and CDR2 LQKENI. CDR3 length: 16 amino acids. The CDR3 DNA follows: TGTGCCAGCTCACCAGGCGCAGGGATAATGAACACTGAAGCTTTCTTT. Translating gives CASSPGAGIMNTEAFF.

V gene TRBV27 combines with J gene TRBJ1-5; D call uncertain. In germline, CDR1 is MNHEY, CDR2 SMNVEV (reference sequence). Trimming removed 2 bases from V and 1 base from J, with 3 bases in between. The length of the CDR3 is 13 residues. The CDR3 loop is CASSLESNQPQHF. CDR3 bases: TGTGCCAGCAGTTTAGAGAGCAATCAGCCCCAGCATTTT.

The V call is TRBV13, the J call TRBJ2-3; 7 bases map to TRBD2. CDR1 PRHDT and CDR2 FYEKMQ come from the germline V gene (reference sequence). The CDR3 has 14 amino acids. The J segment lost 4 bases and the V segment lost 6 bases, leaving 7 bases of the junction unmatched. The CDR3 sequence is CASSGGGPSDTQYF. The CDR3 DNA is TGTGCCAGCAGTGGGGGAGGGCCGTCAGATACGCAGTATTTT.

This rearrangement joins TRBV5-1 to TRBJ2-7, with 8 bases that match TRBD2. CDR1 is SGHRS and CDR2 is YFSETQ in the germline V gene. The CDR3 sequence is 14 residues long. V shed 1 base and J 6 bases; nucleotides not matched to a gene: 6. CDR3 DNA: TGCGCCAGCAGCTTGCAGCGGGAGACGGGCGAGCAGTACTTC. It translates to CASSLQRETGEQYF.

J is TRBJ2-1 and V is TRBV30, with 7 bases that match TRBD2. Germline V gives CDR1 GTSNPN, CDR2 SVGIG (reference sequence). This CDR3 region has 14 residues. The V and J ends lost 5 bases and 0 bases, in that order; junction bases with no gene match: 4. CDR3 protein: CAWSSGTSYNEQFF. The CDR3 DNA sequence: TGTGCCTGGTCTAGCGGCACCTCCTACAATGAGCAGTTCTTC.

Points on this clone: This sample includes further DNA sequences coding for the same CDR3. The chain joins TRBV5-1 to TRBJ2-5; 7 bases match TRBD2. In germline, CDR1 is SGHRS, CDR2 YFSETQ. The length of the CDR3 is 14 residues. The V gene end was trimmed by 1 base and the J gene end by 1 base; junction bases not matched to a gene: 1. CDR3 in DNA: TGCGCCAGCAGCTTGCCGGGAGGCCAAGAGACCCAGTACTTC. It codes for CASSLPGGQETQYF. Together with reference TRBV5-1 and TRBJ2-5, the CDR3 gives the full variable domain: KAGVTQTPRYLIKTRGQQVTLSCSPISGHRSVSWYQQTPGQGLQFLFEYFSETQRNKGNFPGRFSGRQFSNSRSEMNVSTLELGDSALYLCASSLPGGQETQYFGPGTRLLVL.

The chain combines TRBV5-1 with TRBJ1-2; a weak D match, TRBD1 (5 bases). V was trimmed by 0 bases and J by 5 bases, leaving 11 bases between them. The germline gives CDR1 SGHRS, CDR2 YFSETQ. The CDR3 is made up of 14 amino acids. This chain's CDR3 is CASSLGQTDYGYTF. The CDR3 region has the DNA TGCGCCAGCAGCTTGGGACAGACTGATTATGGCTACACCTTC.

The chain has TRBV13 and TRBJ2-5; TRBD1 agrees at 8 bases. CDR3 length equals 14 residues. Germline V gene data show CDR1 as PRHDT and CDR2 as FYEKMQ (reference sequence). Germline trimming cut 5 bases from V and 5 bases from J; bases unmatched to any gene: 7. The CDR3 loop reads CASSARGRWETQYF. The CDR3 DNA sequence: TGTGCCAGCAGCGCCAGGGGGCGATGGGAGACCCAGTACTTC.

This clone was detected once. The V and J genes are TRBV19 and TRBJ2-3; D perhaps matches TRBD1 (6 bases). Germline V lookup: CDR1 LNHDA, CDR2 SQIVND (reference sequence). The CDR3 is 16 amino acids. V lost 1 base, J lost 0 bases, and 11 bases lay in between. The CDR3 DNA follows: TGTGCCAGTAGTATAGGCAGGGGTGCTAGCACAGATACGCAGTATTTT. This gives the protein CASSIGRGASTDTQYF.